The 15 T cell receptor beta chains listed next were all sequenced from one sample in a study of cytomegalovirus exposure and HLA in healthy donors. Some clones are missing from TCRdb's copy, which holds only in-frame ones; the method was immunoSEQ multiplex PCR. Counted here are about 200,000 clones, approximately 80% occurring once; the ten biggest clones make up 10% to 15%. The sample comprised PBMCs. The receptors were sampled from a woman younger than 45 in good health and CMV-seropositive.

CDR3 nucleotides: TGTGCCAGCAGTTTATACGAGTATCTCGGGGAGCTGTTTTTT. This gives the protein CASSLYEYLGELFF. The chain uses TRBV27 and TRBJ2-2; D remains unclear. The CDR3 loop spans 14 amino acids. V dropped 1 base and J dropped 7 bases, with 10 bases sitting between them. Germline V CDR1 and CDR2: MNHEY, SMNVEV (reference sequence).

The chain couples TRBV5-1 to TRBJ2-7; TRBD2 is a possible D gene (6 bases). The CDR3 consists of 17 residues. V shed 4 bases and J shed 2 bases, with 22 bases lying between them. Germline V gene data show CDR1 as SGHRS and CDR2 as YFSETQ. The CDR3, as DNA: TGCGCCAGCAGCCCGGTGGGGGGTAACCAAATTACCTACGAGCAGTACTTC. Its protein is CASSPVGGNQITYEQYF.

CDR3 sequence (DNA): TGTGCCAGCAATCGCCTAGTGCTAACCCCCAATGAGCAGTTCTTC. It translates to CASNRLVLTPNEQFF. This chain uses TRBV6-1 with TRBJ2-1; D gene uncertain. This CDR3 has 15 amino acids. Trimming removed 7 bases from V and 6 bases from J, with 19 bases in between. From germline, CDR1 is MNHNS and CDR2 SASEGT.

The V gene is TRBV27, the J gene TRBJ2-7, with D possibly matching TRBD1 (5 bases). The V gene's germline CDR1 is MNHEY and CDR2 SMNVEV (reference sequence). Trimming pared 6 bases from V and 1 base from J, leaving 13 bases between. This CDR3 is 14 amino acids long. CDR3 region: CASSRKTESYEQYF. The CDR3 coding sequence is TGTGCCAGCAGCCGAAAGACAGAGTCCTACGAGCAGTACTTC.

Here the CDR3 reads CASSLLPEAEAFF. CDR3 in DNA: TGTGCCAGCAGCTTACTCCCGGAGGCTGAAGCTTTCTTT. The rearrangement joins TRBV7-8 to TRBJ1-1; no clear D gene. The V and J ends lost 2 bases and 6 bases respectively, with 10 bases between them. The CDR3 is made up of 13 amino acids. CDR1 and CDR2 (germline): SGHVS, FQNEAQ.

The chain uses TRBV11-2 and TRBJ1-1; unclear D gene. The CDR3 is 12 amino acids. Germline CDR1 and CDR2: SGHAT and FQNNGV. Between the trimmed V and J ends, which lost 3 bases and 5 bases, there was a span of 7 bases. CDR3 residues: CASSFTRTEAFF. In DNA, the CDR3 is TGTGCCAGCAGCTTTACGAGGACTGAAGCTTTCTTT.

This clone came up a few times. The V and J genes are TRBV28 and TRBJ2-7, with a weak D call TRBD2 (5 bases). V dropped 9 bases and J dropped 3 bases, with 6 bases sitting between them. CDR1 MDHEN and CDR2 SYDVKM come from the germline V gene. The CDR3 is 10 amino acids. The CDR3 coding sequence is TGTGCCAGTCGGGACTACGAGCAGTACTTC. Residues: CASRDYEQYF.

The chain couples TRBV18 to TRBJ2-1, with D possibly being TRBD2 (5 bases). The V and J ends lost 4 bases and 0 bases respectively, with 10 bases between them. CDR1 and CDR2 (germline): KGHSH, LQKENI. The CDR3 extends over 15 amino acids. CDR3 amino acids: CASSHSVGSYNEQFF. CDR3 bases: TGTGCCAGCTCACATAGCGTCGGCTCCTACAATGAGCAGTTCTTC.

The chain joins TRBV19 to TRBJ2-2; 9 nucleotides align to TRBD2. This CDR3 has 15 amino acids. The ends lost 6 bases at V and 4 bases at J; junction bases unmatched: 6. Germline CDR1 and CDR2: LNHDA and SQIVND (reference sequence). CDR3 sequence (DNA): TGTGCCAGTAGGACAGCGGGAGGAATCACCGGGGAGCTGTTTTTT. Residues: CASRTAGGITGELFF.

The genes are TRBV30 and TRBJ2-7; D possibly corresponds to TRBD1 (5 bases). Deletions cut 0 bases from V and 1 base from J, with 19 bases between. Germline V gives CDR1 GTSNPN, CDR2 SVGIG (reference sequence). The CDR3 length is 17 residues. The DNA of the CDR3 is TGTGCCTGGAGTGTACCCCGAGGCAGGGCACCTTCCTACGAGCAGTACTTC. Translating it yields CAWSVPRGRAPSYEQYF.

The chain couples TRBV7-6 to TRBJ2-7; 9 positions agree with TRBD2. The CDR3 totals 15 residues. Germline V gene lookup returns CDR1 SGHVS and CDR2 FNYEAQ. With 2 bases clipped from V and 4 bases from J, the junction kept 6 bases outside the gene matches. CDR3 loop: CASSLLAGRSYEQYF. CDR3 nucleotide sequence: TGTGCCAGCAGCTTACTAGCGGGACGTAGTTACGAGCAGTACTTC.

The chain couples TRBV18 to TRBJ2-7; TRBD1 might be the D (5 bases). CDR1 is KGHSH, CDR2 LQKENI, per germline. This CDR3 has 17 residues. Deletions cut 3 bases from V and 5 bases from J, with 23 bases between. Written as DNA, the CDR3 is TGTGCCAGCTCACCCGAACCTAAACAGGCCTGGATAAACGAGCAGTACTTC. This codes for CASSPEPKQAWINEQYF. Complete variable domain (other parts from reference TRBV18 and TRBJ2-7): NAGVMQNPRHLVRRRGQEARLRCSPMKGHSHVYWYRQLPEEGLKFMVYLQKENIIDESGMPKERFSAEFPKEGPSILRIQQVVRGDSAAYFCASSPEPKQAWINEQYFGPGTRLTVT.

This rearrangement joins TRBV5-1 to TRBJ2-2; the D gene is possibly TRBD1 (6 bases). V lost 1 base and J 5 bases, leaving 12 bases between the germline ends. Germline V CDR1 and CDR2: SGHRS, YFSETQ. CDR3 length: 15 residues. CDR3 protein: CASSLRYRETGELFF. Written as DNA, the CDR3 is TGCGCCAGCAGCTTGCGATACAGGGAAACCGGGGAGCTGTTTTTT.

The chain employs TRBV5-6 and TRBJ2-5; 12 bases are a match to TRBD1. This CDR3 comprises 17 residues. Trimming at V came to 5 bases and at J to 5 bases, leaving 13 bases not matched to a gene. CDR1 is SGHDT, CDR2 YYEEEE, per germline. The CDR3 reads CASRRDRGRGGIETQYF. CDR3 coding DNA: TGTGCCAGCAGGAGGGACAGGGGGCGAGGCGGGATTGAGACCCAGTACTTC.

The chain combines TRBV5-1 with TRBJ2-7; D ambiguous. The CDR3 has 14 amino acids. Germline loops: CDR1 SGHRS, CDR2 YFSETQ. Trimming took 4 bases from V and 2 from J, leaving 13 bases between them. In DNA, the CDR3 is TGCGCCAGCAGCCCGGGTGTTAGGCCCTACGAGCAGTACTTC. This sequence encodes CASSPGVRPYEQYF.